Each of the 7 T cell receptor beta chains below was sequenced from the same sample in a study of vaccination and CD4 T cells after COVID-19. As for treatment: approximately 9-day PBMC culture with coronavirus spike peptide pools or control peptides (ViraFEST assay). No cognate antigen is known for these TCRs. The Oncomine TCR Beta short-read assay sequenced DNA from cultured CD4+ T cells. TCRdb called the PCR reads again in MiXCR, with one record for every CDR3 protein. The sample lists thousands of distinct CDR3 sequences; around 16% were seen once. The sequenced material came from CD4+ T cells from blood, cultured in vitro. The receptors derive from a human donor who had recovered from COVID-19.

The chain links TRBV6-2 or TRBV6-3 to TRBJ1-2, with 7 bases aligning to TRBD1. With 6 bases clipped from V and 3 bases from J, the junction kept 4 bases outside the gene matches. This CDR3 spans 13 amino acids. Germline CDR1 is MNHEY and CDR2 is SVGEGT. The CDR3 reads CASRPTGDYGYTF. In DNA, the CDR3 is TGTGCCAGCAGGCCCACAGGGGACTATGGCTACACCTTC.

The chain carries TRBV30 and TRBJ2-1; the D is unclear. CDR1 GTSNPN and CDR2 SVGIG come from the germline V gene (reference sequence). The V and J ends lost 2 bases and 7 bases respectively, with 6 bases between them. CDR3 size: 11 residues. CDR3 amino acids: CAWSRTNEQFF. CDR3 bases: TGTGCCTGGAGTCGGACGAATGAGCAGTTCTTC.

The rearrangement joins TRBV4-1 to TRBJ1-5; 7 bases line up with TRBD1. From germline, CDR1 is MGHRA and CDR2 YSYEKL. This CDR3 spans 15 amino acids. J gave up 3 bases and V 1 base, and 3 bases lay outside the gene matches. The DNA of the CDR3 is TGCGCCAGCAGCCAAGGGACAGGTTACAATCAGCCCCAGCATTTT. It codes for CASSQGTGYNQPQHF.

This clonotype was detected a few times. The V and J genes are TRBV6-1 and TRBJ1-1; D ambiguous. Germline V gene sequence: CDR1 MNHNS, CDR2 SASEGT. V lost 2 bases to trimming and J lost 8 bases, with 21 bases between them. This CDR3 has 16 amino acids. Here the CDR3 reads CASSELAPTVGVEAFF. In nucleotides, the CDR3 is TGTGCCAGCAGTGAACTTGCCCCTACCGTTGGGGTGGAAGCTTTCTTT.

The chain combines TRBV10-1 with TRBJ1-1; 11 bases agree with TRBD1. CDR3 size: 17 residues. Trimming removed 6 bases from V and 1 base from J; junction bases left unmatched: 10. Germline CDR1 reads WNHNN; CDR2 reads SYGVQD (reference sequence). CDR3 DNA sequence: TGCGCCAGCAGGGGGACAGGGGGAGTGCGGGAGAACACTGAAGCTTTCTTT. It encodes CASRGTGGVRENTEAFF.

This clonotype has just a few counts. The gene calls are TRBV2 and TRBJ1-1; D remains ambiguous. Germline V gene data show CDR1 as SNHLY and CDR2 as FYNNEI. The ends were cut back, 3 bases at V and 3 bases at J, with 14 bases in the middle. There are 15 residues in the CDR3. This CDR3 is CASSEREVYYTEAFF. In nucleotides, the CDR3 is TGTGCCAGCAGTGAGAGGGAAGTGTACTACACTGAAGCTTTCTTT.

CDR3 in amino acids: CASSSYREGPDGYTF. CDR3 DNA sequence: TGTGCCAGCAGTTCGTACAGGGAGGGGCCCGATGGCTACACCTTC. The chain recombines TRBV27 with TRBJ1-2; maybe TRBD1 (6 bases). V lost 4 bases and J 6 bases, leaving 18 bases between the germline ends. The V gene's germline CDR1 is MNHEY and CDR2 SMNVEV (reference sequence). The CDR3 is 15 amino acids.